Listed below are T cell receptor beta chains from one sample, sequenced in a study of CD8 T cells in ankylosing spondylitis. MiXCR was run by TCRdb on the 5' RACE reads, yielding one entry per CDR3 protein. The sample consists of about 260,000 distinct CDR3 sequences, roughly a quarter of them appearing once. The sequenced sample consisted of blood, either unsorted or a sorted T cell fraction (not recorded which). Receptor source: a male donor with ankylosing spondylitis or in good health (not recorded which). Each CDR3 is given with its conserved first and last residue. D genes are given only for firm matches. The listing skips clone size in some rows; elsewhere it reads once, few, many or a size class.

TRBJ2-2	-	11	TRBV29-1	-	TGCAGCGTTGGGGACGGCGGGGAGCTGTTTTTT	CSVGDGGELFF
TRBJ1-2	many	12	TRBV29-1	TRBD1	TGCAGCGTTGGGCAGGGGGCCTATGGCTACACCTTC	CSVGQGAYGYTF
TRBJ2-5	-	13	TRBV6-1	TRBD1	TGTGCCAGTCGTCGGGACAGATTGGAGACCCAGTACTTC	CASRRDRLETQYF
TRBJ1-6	few	16	TRBV20-1	-	TGCAGTGCCCTCCTACGGGGGGCTAAGAATAATTCACCCCTCCACTTT	CSALLRGAKNNSPLHF
TRBJ1-2	many	13	TRBV28	-	TGTGCCAGCAGTTTGGGGGACCTCTATGGCTACACCTTC	CASSLGDLYGYTF
TRBJ2-5	few	13	TRBV2	-	TGTGCCAGCAGTGTCCTAGCGTATGAGACCCAGTACTTC	CASSVLAYETQYF
TRBJ2-4	-	14	TRBV12-3/TRBV12-4	-	TGTGCCAGCAGCCAGGACGGGGAGATAAACATTCAGTACTTC	CASSQDGEINIQYF
TRBJ2-1	few	14	TRBV4-1	-	TGCGCCAGCAGGCGAACAGGGCCCTACAATGAGCAGTTCTTC	CASRRTGPYNEQFF
TRBJ2-3	-	17	TRBV6-1	-	TGTGCCAGCAGTGGCCCATTGGCGGGGGCCGACACAGATACGCAGTATTTT	CASSGPLAGADTDTQYF
TRBJ2-3	-	13	TRBV6-5	-	TGTGCCAGCAGTACTACTAGCACAGATACGCAGTATTTT	CASSTTSTDTQYF